This T cell receptor (beta chain) was obtained from a study of OX40 agonist ivuxolimab in advanced cancers. Here immunoSEQ multiplex PCR was the method, and the copy in TCRdb shows in-frame clones only, minus some. Of 72,000 or so clones in the sample, roughly 87% were seen once. CDR1 and CDR2 from the germline V gene are MNHEY and SVGAGI. V trimming: 2 bases; J trimming: 5 bases; junction bases outside the gene matches: 4. The CDR3 has 15 residues. This clonotype was obtained from an adult with an advanced solid tumor such as melanoma, head and neck, liver or kidney cancer. V usage is TRBV6-5 and J usage is TRBJ1-5, with 9 bases lining up with TRBD1. This sample comprised CD4+ or CD8+ T cells sorted from blood, obtained in a trial of the OX40 agonist ivuxolimab. CDR3 nucleotides: TGTGCCAGCAGTTACACAGGGGGCGCTGATCAGCCCCAGCATTTT. Its protein is CASSYTGGADQPQHF.